This TCR beta chain was identified during a study of blood T cell repertoires in COVID-19 (dated by TCRdb to 2020 to 2021). Context from the whole study: Samples from collaborators originated in the United States, Italy and Spain and spanned both the acute and convalescent phases of COVID-19. The material from the prospective study consisted of cDNA or gDNA derived from T cells, B-cell-depleted T cells, or PBMCs. Subjects who had been exposed to COVID-19, were actively infected with it, or had recovered from it provided the deeply sampled blood TCRbeta repertoires that made up the dataset. The repertoires were made available in a free public database intended to serve as a resource for research on the immune response to SARS-CoV-2. The samples were drawn from two sources: the first 160 participants of the ongoing ImmuneRACE study, and fewer than 1,500 subjects contributed by 6 global collaborators. The sample metadata nearly always contained a de-identified subject ID, COVID-19 status, age in years and sex. Where available, HLA class I and class II types were taken from metadata supplied by the sample provider and were not determined by assay-based typing. The full study reports these points: The quantity of clinical and demographic metadata differed by source and by participant and was supplied without curation.

The CDR3 contains 16 residues, cysteine and phenylalanine counted. The only DNA kept is the CDR3, 48 bases in frame from the first base. The junction carries 17 bases between V and J, which are trimmed by 4 bases and 0 bases respectively. For CDR1 and CDR2, the germline V gene lists SGHDT and YYEEEE. TCRbeta CDR3 regions were amplified from genomic DNA by means of the immunoSEQ Assay, a bias-controlled multiplex PCR. In the authors' own workflow: Nucleated cell counts per sample were estimated from amplification of reference gene primers within the assay. To quantify the absolute abundance of each unique TCRbeta CDR3 rearrangement, sequence reads were collapsed and filtered. For each sample, productive Simpson clonality was calculated as the square root of Simpson's diversity index across productive rearrangements. The clones in this table, taken by TCRdb from immuneACCESS, are in-frame only. Not every clone is retained; where verified, under half of the shortfall comes from an unresolved V gene, and the cause of the rest is unknown. D and trimming were read from the DNA, whereas the V and J calls and clone size are those reported in that table. The sample profile shows 90,000 to 150,000 clones; approximately 79% of them were found once. The top ten clones comprise about 2.7% of the sample.

Collaborating institutions collected whole blood in K2EDTA tubes following their own protocols. For TCRbeta analysis, collaborators shipped samples as frozen whole blood, isolated PBMCs, or DNA extracted from either of those sample types. With regard to this clone: Its target antigen remains unknown. There are no base qualities to consult, and no much larger clone falls within one base.

Source material: peripheral blood. The rearrangement combines TRBV5-6 with TRBJ2-7; a tentative D match to TRBD1 spans 6 bases. The receptor comes from a man aged 50 to 59 with acute or convalescent COVID-19. The DNA reads TGTGCCAGCAGCCTTACGACAGGCGCCCTCTCCTACGAGCAGTACTTC. The encoded protein is CASSLTTGALSYEQYF.